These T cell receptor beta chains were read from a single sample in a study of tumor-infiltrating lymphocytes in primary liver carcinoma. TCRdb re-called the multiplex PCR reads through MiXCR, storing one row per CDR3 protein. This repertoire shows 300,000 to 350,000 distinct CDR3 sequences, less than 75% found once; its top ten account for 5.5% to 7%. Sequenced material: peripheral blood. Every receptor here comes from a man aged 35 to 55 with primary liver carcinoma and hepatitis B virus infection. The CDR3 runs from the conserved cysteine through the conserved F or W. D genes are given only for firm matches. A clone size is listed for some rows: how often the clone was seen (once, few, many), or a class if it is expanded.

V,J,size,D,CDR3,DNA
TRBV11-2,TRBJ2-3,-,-,CASAQTGLIDTQYF,TGTGCCAGCGCCCAGACAGGACTCATAGATACGCAGTACTTT
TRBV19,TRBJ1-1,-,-,CASSTLGTEAFF,TGTGCCAGTAGTACACTCGGGACTGAAGCTTTCTTT
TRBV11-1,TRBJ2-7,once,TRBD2,CASRPGTSDYEQYF,TGTGCCAGCAGGCCTGGGACTAGCGACTACGAGCAGTACTTC
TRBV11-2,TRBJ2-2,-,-,CAGNLNANTGELFF,TGTGCCGGCAACCTAAACGCTAACACCGGGGAGCTGTTTTTT
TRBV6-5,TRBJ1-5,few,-,CASSKAGGNQPQHF,TGTGCCAGCAGTAAGGCAGGGGGCAATCAGCCCCAGCATTTT
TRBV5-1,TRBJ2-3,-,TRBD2,CASRSPLAGVGDMQYF,TGCGCCAGCAGGTCACCCCTCGCGGGAGTGGGAGATATGCAGTATTTT
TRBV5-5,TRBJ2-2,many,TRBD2,CASSLPLAPFNTGELFF,TGTGCCAGCAGCTTACCACTAGCGCCGTTTAACACCGGGGAGCTGTTTTTT
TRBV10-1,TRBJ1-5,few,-,CASSESGFGQPQHF,TGCGCCAGCAGTGAGTCAGGGTTCGGTCAGCCCCAGCATTTT
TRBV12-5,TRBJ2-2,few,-,CASGLGDTYSNTGELFF,TGTGCTAGTGGTCTAGGGGACACATATTCGAACACCGGGGAGCTGTTTTTT
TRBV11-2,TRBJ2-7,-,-,CASSLVPGIGRQYF,TGTGCCAGCAGCTTAGTTCCGGGAATAGGGCGGCAGTACTTC
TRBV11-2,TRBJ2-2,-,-,CTSSSNGNVGELFF,TGTACCAGCAGCTCTAACGGGAACGTCGGGGAGCTGTTTTTT
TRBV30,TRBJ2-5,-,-,CAWARGVGVLDTQYF,TGTGCCTGGGCCCGAGGAGTGGGAGTATTGGATACCCAGTACTTC
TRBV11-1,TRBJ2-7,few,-,CASILWQGNGEQYF,TGTGCCAGTATCCTGTGGCAGGGTAACGGCGAGCAGTACTTC
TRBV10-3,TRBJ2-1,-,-,CAISVDGSRNEQFF,TGTGCCATCAGTGTCGACGGTAGCAGGAATGAGCAGTTCTTC
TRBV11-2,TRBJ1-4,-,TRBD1,CASNNRRQGRNEKLFF,TGTGCAAGCAACAATCGCCGACAGGGCAGGAATGAAAAACTGTTTTTT
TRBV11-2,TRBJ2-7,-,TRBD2,CASSSGTSGSHEQYF,TGTGCCAGCAGCAGTGGGACTAGCGGTTCCCACGAGCAGTACTTC
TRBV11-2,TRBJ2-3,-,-,CASSPTGSTDMKYF,TGTGCCAGCAGCCCCACCGGCAGCACAGATATGAAGTATTTT
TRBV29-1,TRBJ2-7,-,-,CSVEQDNSYEHYF,TGCAGCGTTGAACAGGACAATTCCTACGAACACTACTTC
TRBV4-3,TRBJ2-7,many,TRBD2,CASSQDIAGVGYEQYF,TGCGCCAGCAGCCAGGATATCGCGGGAGTCGGCTACGAGCAGTACTTC